Presented here are 2 T cell receptor beta chains from one specimen sequenced in a study of blood T cell repertoires in COVID-19. Measured with immunoSEQ multiplex PCR; TCRdb has only the in-frame clones, and not every one. The sample contains around 110,000 clones, around nine tenths of which appear only once. The sample comprised peripheral blood. Every receptor here comes from a man aged 35 to 55 with acute or convalescent COVID-19.

V usage is TRBV30 and J usage is TRBJ2-7, with D possibly being TRBD1 (6 bases). This CDR3 is 13 amino acids long. Trimming pared 3 bases from V and 9 bases from J, leaving 18 bases between. Germline V gives CDR1 GTSNPN, CDR2 SVGIG (reference sequence). The CDR3 sequence is CAWSATGNPRQYF. CDR3 nucleotides: TGTGCCTGGAGCGCTACAGGGAACCCTAGGCAGTACTTC.

CDR3 sequence: CASRTGGQNYGYTF. The CDR3 region has the DNA TGCGCCAGCAGAACCGGTGGGCAAAACTATGGCTACACCTTC. The V gene is TRBV5-1, the J gene TRBJ1-2; no clear D. CDR1 is SGHRS, CDR2 YFSETQ, per germline. The CDR3 has 14 residues. Between the trimmed V and J ends, which lost 5 bases and 2 bases, there was a span of 13 bases.